Each of the 8 T cell receptor beta chains below was sequenced from the same sample in a study of post-analysis software for immune sequencing data. Whole-study results and caveats: Among a handful of TRBV segments more frequent in patients than controls were TRBV5-6, TRBV5-1 and TRBV20-1.

These receptors are not linked to any known antigen. Unique molecular identifiers were carried by the TCR beta cDNA libraries. Each CDR3 protein gets one entry after TCRdb re-called the PCR reads with MiXCR. The repertoire holds about 400,000 distinct CDR3 sequences, less than 35% seen once, with 13% in the top ten. The sequenced material came from blood. The receptors shown here come from a girl between 5 and 17 years old with multiple sclerosis.

The gene calls are TRBV18 and TRBJ1-1, with TRBD1 matching over 7 bases. V shed 3 bases, J shed 0 bases, and the junction held 13 bases outside the gene matches. Germline assignment: CDR1 KGHSH and CDR2 LQKENI. This CDR3 region has 18 residues. The CDR3 loop reads CASSPQLSRQGLNTEAFF. CDR3 nucleotide sequence: TGTGCCAGCTCACCCCAACTATCCCGACAGGGCCTGAACACTGAAGCTTTCTTT.

The chain recombines TRBV20-1 with TRBJ2-5; 10 positions agree with TRBD1. TRBJ2-7 explains the end of the DNA better; the J call may be wrong. The CDR3 runs 14 residues. CDR1 and CDR2 (germline): DFQATT, SNEGSKA (reference sequence). CDR3 DNA sequence: TGCAGTGCTCTCACGCCGGGACAGGGGAACGAGCAGTACTTC. Protein sequence: CSALTPGQGNEQYF.

This rearrangement joins TRBV7-2 to TRBJ1-1; a weak D match, TRBD1 (6 bases). This CDR3 contains 16 residues. Trimming removed 0 bases at V and 0 bases at J, with 11 bases between. CDR1 is SGHTA, CDR2 FQGNSA, per germline. CDR3 DNA: TGTGCCAGCAGCTTAGCGAGGGCAGGGGTGAACACTGAAGCTTTCTTT. Its protein product is CASSLARAGVNTEAFF.

The rearrangement joins TRBV12-3 or TRBV12-4 to TRBJ2-7; 7 positions agree with TRBD1. Trimming at V came to 6 bases and at J to 12 bases, leaving 11 bases not matched to a gene. The CDR3 length is 12 residues. The chain's CDR3 is CASRDGQAKPYF. Written as DNA, the CDR3 is TGTGCCAGCAGGGACGGACAGGCGAAGCCGTACTTC.

V gene TRBV6-5 combines with J gene TRBJ1-2; D remains ambiguous. This CDR3 has 12 residues. Trimming removed 8 bases from V and 6 bases from J, with 13 bases in between. In germline, CDR1 is MNHEY, CDR2 SVGAGI. The CDR3 spells CASFIGVNGYTF. The CDR3 bases are TGTGCCAGCTTTATAGGCGTGAATGGCTACACCTTC.

The gene calls are TRBV29-1 and TRBJ2-5; D not certain. Germline V gene sequence: CDR1 SQVTM, CDR2 ANQGSEA. Trimming left V 3 bases short and J 1 base short, with 15 bases between. The CDR3 runs to 15 residues. This CDR3 is CSVDSLKPPQETQYF. CDR3 coding DNA: TGCAGCGTTGACTCACTCAAACCACCCCAAGAGACCCAGTACTTC.

This chain joins TRBV4-3 and TRBJ2-1; D not resolved. The CDR3 spans 15 residues. Germline CDR1 LGHNA, CDR2 YSLEER. V was shortened by 3 bases and J by 0 bases, with 9 bases between the two germline ends. In nucleotides, the CDR3 is TGCGCCAGCAGCCATCCGAAGAGCTCCTACAATGAGCAGTTCTTC. This gives the protein CASSHPKSSYNEQFF.

This chain uses TRBV18 with TRBJ2-7, with D perhaps matching TRBD1 (5 bases). In germline, CDR1 is KGHSH, CDR2 LQKENI. V shed 4 bases and J shed 4 bases, with 14 bases lying between them. The CDR3 covers 14 residues. The CDR3 sequence: CASSLSQGPYEQYF. CDR3 DNA: TGTGCCAGCTCACTATCCCAGGGTCCGTACGAGCAGTACTTC.